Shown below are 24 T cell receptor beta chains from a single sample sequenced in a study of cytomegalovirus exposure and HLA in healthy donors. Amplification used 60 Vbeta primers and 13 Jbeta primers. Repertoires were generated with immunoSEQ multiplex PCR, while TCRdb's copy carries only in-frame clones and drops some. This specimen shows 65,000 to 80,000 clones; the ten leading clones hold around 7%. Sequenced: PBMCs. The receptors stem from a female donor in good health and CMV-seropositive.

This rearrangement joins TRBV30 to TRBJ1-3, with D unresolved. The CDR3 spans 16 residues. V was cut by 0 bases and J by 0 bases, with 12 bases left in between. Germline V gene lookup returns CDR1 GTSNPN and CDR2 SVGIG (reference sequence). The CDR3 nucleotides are TGTGCCTGGAGTGTAGCAAGGCGGAACTCTGGAAACACCATATATTTT. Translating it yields CAWSVARRNSGNTIYF.

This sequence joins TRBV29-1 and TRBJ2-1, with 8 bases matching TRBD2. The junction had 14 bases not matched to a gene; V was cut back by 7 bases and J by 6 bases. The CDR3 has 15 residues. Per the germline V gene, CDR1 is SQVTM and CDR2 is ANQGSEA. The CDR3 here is CSAVGFSGIGNEQFF. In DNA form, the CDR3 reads TGCAGCGCTGTGGGGTTTAGCGGGATCGGCAATGAGCAGTTCTTC.

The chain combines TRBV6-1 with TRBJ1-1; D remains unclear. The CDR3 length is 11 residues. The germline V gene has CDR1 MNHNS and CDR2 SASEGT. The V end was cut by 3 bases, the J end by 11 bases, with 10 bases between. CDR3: CASSEGRLAFF. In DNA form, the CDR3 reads TGTGCCAGCAGTGAGGGCAGGCTGGCTTTCTTT.

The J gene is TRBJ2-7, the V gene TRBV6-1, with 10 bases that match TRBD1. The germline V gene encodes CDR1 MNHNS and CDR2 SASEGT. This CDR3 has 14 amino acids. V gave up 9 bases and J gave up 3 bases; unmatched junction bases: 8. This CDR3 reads CASGRDRGNYEQYF. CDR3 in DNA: TGTGCCAGTGGACGGGACAGGGGTAACTACGAGCAGTACTTC.

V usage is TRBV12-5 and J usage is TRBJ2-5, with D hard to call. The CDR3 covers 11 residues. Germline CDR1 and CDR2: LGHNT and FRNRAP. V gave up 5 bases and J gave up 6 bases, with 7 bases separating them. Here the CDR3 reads CASGTIQTQYF. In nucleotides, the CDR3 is TGTGCTAGTGGTACTATCCAGACCCAGTACTTC.

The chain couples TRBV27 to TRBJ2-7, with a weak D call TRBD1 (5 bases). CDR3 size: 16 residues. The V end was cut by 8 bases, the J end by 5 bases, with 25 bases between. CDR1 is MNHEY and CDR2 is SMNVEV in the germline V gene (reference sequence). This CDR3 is CASHPFDSHQNNEQYF. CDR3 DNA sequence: TGTGCCAGCCACCCCTTTGACAGCCACCAAAATAACGAGCAGTACTTC.

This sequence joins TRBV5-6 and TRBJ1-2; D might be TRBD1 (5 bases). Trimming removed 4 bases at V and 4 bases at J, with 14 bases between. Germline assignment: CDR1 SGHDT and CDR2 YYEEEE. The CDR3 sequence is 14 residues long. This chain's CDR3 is CASSPPGGTYGYTF. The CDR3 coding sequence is TGTGCCAGCAGCCCCCCGGGGGGGACCTATGGCTACACCTTC. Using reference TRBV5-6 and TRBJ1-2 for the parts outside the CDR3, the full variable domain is DAGVTQSPTHLIKTRGQQVTLRCSPKSGHDTVSWYQQALGQGPQFIFQYYEEEERQRGNFPDRFSGHQFPNYSSELNVNALLLGDSALYLCASSPPGGTYGYTFGSGTRLTVV.

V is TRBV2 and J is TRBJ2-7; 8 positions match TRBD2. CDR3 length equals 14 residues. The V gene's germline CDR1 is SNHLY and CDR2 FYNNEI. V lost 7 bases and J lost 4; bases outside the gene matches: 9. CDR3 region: CASIPAGEYYEQYF. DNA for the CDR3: TGTGCCAGCATTCCAGCGGGAGAGTATTACGAGCAGTACTTC.

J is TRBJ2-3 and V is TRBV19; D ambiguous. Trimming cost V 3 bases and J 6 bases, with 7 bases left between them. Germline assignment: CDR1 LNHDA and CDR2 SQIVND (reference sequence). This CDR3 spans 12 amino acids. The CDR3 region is CASSIWQDTQYF. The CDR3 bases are TGTGCCAGTAGTATTTGGCAGGATACGCAGTATTTT.

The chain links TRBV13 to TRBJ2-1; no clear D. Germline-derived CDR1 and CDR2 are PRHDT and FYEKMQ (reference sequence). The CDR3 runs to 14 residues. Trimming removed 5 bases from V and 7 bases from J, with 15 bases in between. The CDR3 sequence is CASSPKEPRNEQFF. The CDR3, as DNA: TGTGCCAGCAGCCCCAAAGAACCTAGGAATGAGCAGTTCTTC.

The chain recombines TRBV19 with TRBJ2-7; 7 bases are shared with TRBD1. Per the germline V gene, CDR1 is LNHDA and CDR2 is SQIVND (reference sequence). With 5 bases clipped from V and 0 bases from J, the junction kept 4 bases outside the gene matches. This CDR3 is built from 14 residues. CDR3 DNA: TGTGCCAGTAGTCTCCGGGACAGCTCCTACGAGCAGTACTTC. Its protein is CASSLRDSSYEQYF.

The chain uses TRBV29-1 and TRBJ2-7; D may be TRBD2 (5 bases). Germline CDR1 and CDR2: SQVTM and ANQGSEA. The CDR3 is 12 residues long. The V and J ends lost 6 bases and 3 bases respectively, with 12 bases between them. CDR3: CSVGSLGYEQYF. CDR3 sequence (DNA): TGCAGCGTGGGGAGCTTGGGCTACGAGCAGTACTTC.

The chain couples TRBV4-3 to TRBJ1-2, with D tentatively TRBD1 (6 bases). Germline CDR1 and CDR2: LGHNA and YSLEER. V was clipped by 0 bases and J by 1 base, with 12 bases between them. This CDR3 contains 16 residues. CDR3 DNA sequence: TGCGCCAGCAGCCAAGATCTCGGACAGCGTAACTATGGCTACACCTTC. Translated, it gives CASSQDLGQRNYGYTF.

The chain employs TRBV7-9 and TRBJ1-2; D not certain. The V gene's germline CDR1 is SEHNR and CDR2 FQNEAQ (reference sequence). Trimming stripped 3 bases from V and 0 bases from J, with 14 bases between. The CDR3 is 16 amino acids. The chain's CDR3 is CASSFPLQNSNYGYTF. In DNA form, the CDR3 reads TGTGCCAGCAGCTTCCCGCTACAGAACTCTAACTATGGCTACACCTTC.

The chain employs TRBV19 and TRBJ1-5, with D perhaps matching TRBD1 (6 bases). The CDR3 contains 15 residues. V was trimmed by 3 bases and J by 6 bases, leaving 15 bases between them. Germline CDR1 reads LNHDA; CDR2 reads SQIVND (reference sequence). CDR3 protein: CASSIGGGRGQPQHF. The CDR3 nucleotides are TGTGCCAGTAGTATCGGCGGGGGGCGCGGTCAGCCCCAGCATTTT. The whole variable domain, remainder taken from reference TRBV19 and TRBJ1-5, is DGGITQSPKYLFRKEGQNVTLSCEQNLNHDAMYWYRQDPGQGLRLIYYSQIVNDFQKGDIAEGYSVSREKKESFPLTVTSAQKNPTAFYLCASSIGGGRGQPQHFGDGTRLSIL.

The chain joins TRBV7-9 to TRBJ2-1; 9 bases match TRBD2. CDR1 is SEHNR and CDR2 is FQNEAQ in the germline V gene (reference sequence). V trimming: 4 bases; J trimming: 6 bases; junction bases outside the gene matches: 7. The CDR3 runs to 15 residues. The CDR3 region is CASSSIAGARNEQFF. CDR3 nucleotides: TGTGCCAGCAGCTCGATAGCGGGGGCGCGCAATGAGCAGTTCTTC.

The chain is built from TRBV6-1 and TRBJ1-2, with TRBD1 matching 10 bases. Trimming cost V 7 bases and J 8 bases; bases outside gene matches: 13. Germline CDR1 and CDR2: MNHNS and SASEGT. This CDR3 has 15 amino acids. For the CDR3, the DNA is TGTGCCAGCACCCGGGACAGGGGAAGAGTCTGGGGCTACACCTTC. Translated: CASTRDRGRVWGYTF.

The CDR3 DNA follows: TGTGCCAGCAGGGAGACTAGTGCGAACACCGGGGAGCTGTTTTTT. It encodes CASRETSANTGELFF. J is TRBJ2-2 and V is TRBV4-2, with D possibly TRBD2 on 6 matching bases. Trimming pared 6 bases from V and 0 bases from J, leaving 11 bases between. The CDR3 spans 15 residues. CDR1 and CDR2 from the germline V gene are LGHNA and YNFKEQ.

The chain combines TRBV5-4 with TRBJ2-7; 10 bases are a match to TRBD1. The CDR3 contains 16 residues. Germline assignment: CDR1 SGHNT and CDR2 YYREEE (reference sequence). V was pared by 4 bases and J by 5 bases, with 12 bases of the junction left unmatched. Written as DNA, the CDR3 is TGTGCCAGCAGCCGAATTACGGGACAGGGGTTCCACGAGCAGTACTTC. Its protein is CASSRITGQGFHEQYF. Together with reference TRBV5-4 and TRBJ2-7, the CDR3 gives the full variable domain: ETGVTQSPTHLIKTRGQQVTLRCSSQSGHNTVSWYQQALGQGPQFIFQYYREEENGRGNFPPRFSGLQFPNYSSELNVNALELDDSALYLCASSRITGQGFHEQYFGPGTRLTVT.

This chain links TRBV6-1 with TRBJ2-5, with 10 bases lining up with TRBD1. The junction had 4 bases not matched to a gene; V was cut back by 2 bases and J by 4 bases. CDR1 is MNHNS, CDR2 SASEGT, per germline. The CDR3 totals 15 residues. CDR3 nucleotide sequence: TGTGCCAGCAGTGAATGGACAGGGGGTGGAGAGACCCAGTACTTC. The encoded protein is CASSEWTGGGETQYF.

For the CDR3, the DNA is TGCGCCAGCAGCTTGGCCAGCAGGGGTAATGAAAAACTGTTTTTT. It yields the protein CASSLASRGNEKLFF. This chain connects TRBV5-1 to TRBJ1-4; D is perhaps TRBD1 (6 bases). Germline-derived CDR1 and CDR2 are SGHRS and YFSETQ. This CDR3 has 15 residues. Trimming stripped 0 bases from V and 4 bases from J, with 10 bases between.

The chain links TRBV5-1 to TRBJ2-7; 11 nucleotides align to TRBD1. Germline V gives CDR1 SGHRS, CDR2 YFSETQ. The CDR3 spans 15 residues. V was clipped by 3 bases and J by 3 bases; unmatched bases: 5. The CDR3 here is CASSSRDRGYYEQYF. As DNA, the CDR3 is TGCGCCAGCAGCTCTCGGGACAGGGGGTACTACGAGCAGTACTTC.

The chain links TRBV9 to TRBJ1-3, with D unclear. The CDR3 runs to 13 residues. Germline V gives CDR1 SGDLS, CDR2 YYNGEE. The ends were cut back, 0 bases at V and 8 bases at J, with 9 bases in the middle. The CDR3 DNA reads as TGTGCCAGCAGCGTAGCATCTGCGGACACCATATATTTT. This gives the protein CASSVASADTIYF.

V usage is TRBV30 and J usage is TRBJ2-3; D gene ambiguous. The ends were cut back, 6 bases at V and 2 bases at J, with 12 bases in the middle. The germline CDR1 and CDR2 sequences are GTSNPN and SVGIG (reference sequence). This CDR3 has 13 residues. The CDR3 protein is CACDTGDTDTQYF. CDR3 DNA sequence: TGTGCCTGTGATACCGGAGACACAGATACGCAGTATTTT.